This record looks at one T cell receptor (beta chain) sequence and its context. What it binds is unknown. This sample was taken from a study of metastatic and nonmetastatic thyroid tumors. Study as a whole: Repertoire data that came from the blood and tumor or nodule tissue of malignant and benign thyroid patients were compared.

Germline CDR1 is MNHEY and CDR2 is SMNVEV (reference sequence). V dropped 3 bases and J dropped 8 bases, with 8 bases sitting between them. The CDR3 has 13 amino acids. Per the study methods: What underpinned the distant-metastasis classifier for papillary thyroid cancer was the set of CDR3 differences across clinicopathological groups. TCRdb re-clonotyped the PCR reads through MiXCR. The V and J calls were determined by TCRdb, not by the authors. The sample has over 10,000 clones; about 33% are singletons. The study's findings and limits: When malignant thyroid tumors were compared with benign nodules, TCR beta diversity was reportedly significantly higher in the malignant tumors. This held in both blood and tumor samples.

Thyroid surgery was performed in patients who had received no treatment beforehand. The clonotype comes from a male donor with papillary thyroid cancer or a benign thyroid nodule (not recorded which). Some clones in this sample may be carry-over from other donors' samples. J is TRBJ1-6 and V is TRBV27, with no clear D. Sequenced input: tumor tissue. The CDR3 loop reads CASSFECYSPLHF. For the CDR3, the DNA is TGTGCCAGCAGTTTCGAATGCTATTCACCCCTCCACTTT.